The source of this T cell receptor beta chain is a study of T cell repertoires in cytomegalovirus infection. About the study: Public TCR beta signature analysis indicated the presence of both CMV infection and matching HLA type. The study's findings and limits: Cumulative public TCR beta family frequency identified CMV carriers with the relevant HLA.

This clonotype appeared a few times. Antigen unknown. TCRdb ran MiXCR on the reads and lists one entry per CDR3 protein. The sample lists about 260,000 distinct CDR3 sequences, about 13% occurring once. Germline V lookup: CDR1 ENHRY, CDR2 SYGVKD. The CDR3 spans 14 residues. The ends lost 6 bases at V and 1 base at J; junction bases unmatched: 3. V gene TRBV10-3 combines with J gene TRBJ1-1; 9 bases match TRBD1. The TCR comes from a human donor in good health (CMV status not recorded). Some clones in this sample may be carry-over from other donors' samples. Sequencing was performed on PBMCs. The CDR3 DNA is TGTGCCATCAGGGAGACAGGGGGGAACACTGAAGCTTTCTTT. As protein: CAIRETGGNTEAFF.